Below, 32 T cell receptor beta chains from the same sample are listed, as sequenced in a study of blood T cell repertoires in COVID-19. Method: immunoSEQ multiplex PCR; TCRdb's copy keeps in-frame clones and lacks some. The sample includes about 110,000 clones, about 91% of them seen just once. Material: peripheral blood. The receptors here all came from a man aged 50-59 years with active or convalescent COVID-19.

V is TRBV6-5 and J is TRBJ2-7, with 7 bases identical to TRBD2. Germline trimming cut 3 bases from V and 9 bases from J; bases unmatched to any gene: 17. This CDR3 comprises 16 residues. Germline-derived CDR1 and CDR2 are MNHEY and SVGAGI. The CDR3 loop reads CASSYSGLTSLSRQYF. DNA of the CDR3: TGTGCCAGCAGTTATTCGGGACTAACTTCACTCTCCCGGCAGTACTTC.

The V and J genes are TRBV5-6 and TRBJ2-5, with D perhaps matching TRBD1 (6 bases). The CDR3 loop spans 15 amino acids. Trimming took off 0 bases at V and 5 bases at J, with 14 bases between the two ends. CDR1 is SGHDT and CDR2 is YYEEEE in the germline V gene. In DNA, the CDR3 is TGTGCCAGCAGCTTGGGGTACAGGGCTTATGAGACCCAGTACTTC. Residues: CASSLGYRAYETQYF. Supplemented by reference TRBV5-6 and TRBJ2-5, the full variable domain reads DAGVTQSPTHLIKTRGQQVTLRCSPKSGHDTVSWYQQALGQGPQFIFQYYEEEERQRGNFPDRFSGHQFPNYSSELNVNALLLGDSALYLCASSLGYRAYETQYFGPGTRLLVL.

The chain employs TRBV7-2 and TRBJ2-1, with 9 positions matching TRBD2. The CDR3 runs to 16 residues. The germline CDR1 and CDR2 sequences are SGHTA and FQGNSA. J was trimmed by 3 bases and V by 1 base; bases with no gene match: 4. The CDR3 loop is CASSLVASGIYNEQFF. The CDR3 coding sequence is TGTGCCAGCAGCTTAGTGGCTAGCGGGATCTACAATGAGCAGTTCTTC.

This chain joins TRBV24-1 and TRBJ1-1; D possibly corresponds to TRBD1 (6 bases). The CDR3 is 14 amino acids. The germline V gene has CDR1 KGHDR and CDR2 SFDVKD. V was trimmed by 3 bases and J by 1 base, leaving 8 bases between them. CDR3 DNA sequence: TGTGCCACCAGTGATACACAGGGGAACACTGAAGCTTTCTTT. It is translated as CATSDTQGNTEAFF.

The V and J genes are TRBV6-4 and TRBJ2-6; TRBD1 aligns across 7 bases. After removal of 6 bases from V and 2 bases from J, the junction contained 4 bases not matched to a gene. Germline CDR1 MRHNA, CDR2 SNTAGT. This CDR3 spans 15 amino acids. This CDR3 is CASSHTGAGANVLTF. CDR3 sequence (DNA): TGTGCCAGCAGCCATACAGGGGCTGGGGCCAACGTCCTGACTTTC.

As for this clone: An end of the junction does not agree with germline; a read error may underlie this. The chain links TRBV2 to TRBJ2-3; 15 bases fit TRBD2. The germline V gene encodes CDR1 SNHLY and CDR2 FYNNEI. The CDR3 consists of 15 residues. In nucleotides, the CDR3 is TGTGCCAGCCGCCCCGGACTAGCGGGAGGGCCCGCCTTGAATTTT. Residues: CASRPGLAGGPALNF. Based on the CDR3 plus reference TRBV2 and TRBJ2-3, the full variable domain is EPEVTQTPSHQVTQMGQEVILRCVPISNHLYFYWYRQILGQKVEFLVSFYNNEISEKSEIFDDQFSVERPDGSNFTLKIRSTKLEDSAMYFCASRPGLAGGPALNFGPGTRLTVL.

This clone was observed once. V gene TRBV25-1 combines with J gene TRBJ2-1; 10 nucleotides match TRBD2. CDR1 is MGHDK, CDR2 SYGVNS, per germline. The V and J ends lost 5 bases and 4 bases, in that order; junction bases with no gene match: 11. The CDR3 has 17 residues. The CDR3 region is CASSQLGGTSAYNEQFF. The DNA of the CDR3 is TGTGCCAGCAGTCAATTAGGAGGGACTAGCGCTTACAATGAGCAGTTCTTC. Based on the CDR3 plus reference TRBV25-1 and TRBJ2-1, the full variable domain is EADIYQTPRYLVIGTGKKITLECSQTMGHDKMYWYQQDPGMELHLIHYSYGVNSTEKGDLSSESTVSRIRTEHFPLTLESARPSHTSQYLCASSQLGGTSAYNEQFFGPGTRLTVL.

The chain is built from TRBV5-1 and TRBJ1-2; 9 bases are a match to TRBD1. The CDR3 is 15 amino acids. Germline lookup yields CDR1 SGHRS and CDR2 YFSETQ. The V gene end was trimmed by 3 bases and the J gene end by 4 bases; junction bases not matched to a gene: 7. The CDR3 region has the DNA TGCGCCAGCAGCTCTACAGGGGGCGGCAGCTATGGCTACACCTTC. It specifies CASSSTGGGSYGYTF.

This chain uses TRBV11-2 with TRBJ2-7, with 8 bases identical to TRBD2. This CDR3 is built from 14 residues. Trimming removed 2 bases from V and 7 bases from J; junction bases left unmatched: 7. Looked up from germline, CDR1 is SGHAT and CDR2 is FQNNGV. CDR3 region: CASSLQRETGEQYF. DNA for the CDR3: TGTGCCAGCAGCTTACAGCGGGAGACGGGGGAGCAGTACTTC.

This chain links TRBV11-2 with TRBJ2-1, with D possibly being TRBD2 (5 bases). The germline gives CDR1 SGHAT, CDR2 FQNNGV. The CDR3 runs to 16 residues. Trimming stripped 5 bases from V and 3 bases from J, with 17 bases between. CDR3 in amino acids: CASSPNTGKVYNEQFF. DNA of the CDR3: TGTGCCAGCAGCCCAAATACCGGGAAGGTCTACAATGAGCAGTTCTTC.

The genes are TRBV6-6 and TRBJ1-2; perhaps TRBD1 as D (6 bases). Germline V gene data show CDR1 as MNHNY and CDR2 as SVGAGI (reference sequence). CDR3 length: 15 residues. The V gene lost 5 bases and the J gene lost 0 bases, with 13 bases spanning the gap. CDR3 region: CASSRDMTPNYGYTF. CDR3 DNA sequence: TGTGCCAGCAGTAGGGACATGACTCCTAACTATGGCTACACCTTC.

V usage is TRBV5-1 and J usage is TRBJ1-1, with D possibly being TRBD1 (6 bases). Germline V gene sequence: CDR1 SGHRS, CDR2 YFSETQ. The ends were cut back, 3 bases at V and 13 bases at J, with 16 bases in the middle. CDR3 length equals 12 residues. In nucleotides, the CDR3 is TGCGCCAGCAGCTCTAACAGGGAAATCGGTTTCTTT. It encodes CASSSNREIGFF.

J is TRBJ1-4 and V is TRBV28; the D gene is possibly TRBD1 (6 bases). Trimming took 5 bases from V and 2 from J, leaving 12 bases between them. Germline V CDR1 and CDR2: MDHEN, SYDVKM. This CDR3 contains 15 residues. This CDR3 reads CASSVQGITNEKLFF. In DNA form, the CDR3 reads TGTGCCAGCAGTGTACAGGGAATTACTAATGAAAAACTGTTTTTT.

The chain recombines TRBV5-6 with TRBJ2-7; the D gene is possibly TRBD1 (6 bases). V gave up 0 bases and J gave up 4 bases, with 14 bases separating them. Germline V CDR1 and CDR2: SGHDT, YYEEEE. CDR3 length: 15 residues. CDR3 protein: CASSLVDRNFYEQYF. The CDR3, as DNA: TGTGCCAGCAGCTTGGTGGACAGAAACTTTTACGAGCAGTACTTC.

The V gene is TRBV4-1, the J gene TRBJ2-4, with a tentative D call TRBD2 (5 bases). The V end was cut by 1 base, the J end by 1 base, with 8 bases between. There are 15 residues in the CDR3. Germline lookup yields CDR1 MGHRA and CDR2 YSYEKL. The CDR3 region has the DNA TGCGCCAGCAGCCAAGTGTCGGGGGCCAAAAACATTCAGTACTTC. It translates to CASSQVSGAKNIQYF.

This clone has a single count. The CDR3 protein is CASSRPGQGEGNYEQYF. The CDR3 nucleotides are TGCGCCAGCAGCCGGCCGGGACAGGGGGAGGGAAACTACGAGCAGTACTTC. The chain recombines TRBV4-1 with TRBJ2-7; 11 bases agree with TRBD1. The CDR3 is 17 amino acids. Germline-derived CDR1 and CDR2 are MGHRA and YSYEKL. V lost 4 bases, J lost 3 bases, and 11 bases stayed unmatched.

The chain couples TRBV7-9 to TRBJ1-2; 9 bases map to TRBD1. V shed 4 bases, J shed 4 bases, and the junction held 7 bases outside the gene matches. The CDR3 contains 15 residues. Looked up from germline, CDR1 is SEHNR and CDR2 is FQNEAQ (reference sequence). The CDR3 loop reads CASSSVQGAGYGYTF. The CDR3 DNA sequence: TGTGCCAGCAGCTCCGTACAGGGGGCGGGCTATGGCTACACCTTC. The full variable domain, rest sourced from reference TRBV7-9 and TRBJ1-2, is DTGVSQNPRHKITKRGQNVTFRCDPISEHNRLYWYRQTLGQGPEFLTYFQNEAQLEKSRLLSDRFSAERPKGSFSTLEIQRTEQGDSAMYLCASSSVQGAGYGYTFGSGTRLTVV.

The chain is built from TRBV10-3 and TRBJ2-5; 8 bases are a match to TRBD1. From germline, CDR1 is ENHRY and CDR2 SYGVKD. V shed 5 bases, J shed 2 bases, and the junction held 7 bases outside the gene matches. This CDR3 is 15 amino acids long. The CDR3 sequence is CAISPGQAIQETQYF. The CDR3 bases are TGTGCCATCAGTCCGGGACAGGCTATTCAAGAGACCCAGTACTTC.

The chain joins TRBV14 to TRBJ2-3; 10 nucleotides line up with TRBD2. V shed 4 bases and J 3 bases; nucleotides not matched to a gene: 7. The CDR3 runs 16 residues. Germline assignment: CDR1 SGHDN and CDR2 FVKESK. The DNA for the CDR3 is TGTGCCAGCAGCCGCCTAGCGGGAGAGAGGACAGATACGCAGTATTTT. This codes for CASSRLAGERTDTQYF.

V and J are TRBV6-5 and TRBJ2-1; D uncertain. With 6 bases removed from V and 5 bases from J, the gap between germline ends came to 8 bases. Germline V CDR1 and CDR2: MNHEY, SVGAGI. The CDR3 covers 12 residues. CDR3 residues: CASRNFDNEQFF. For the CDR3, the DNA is TGTGCCAGCAGAAACTTCGACAATGAGCAGTTCTTC.

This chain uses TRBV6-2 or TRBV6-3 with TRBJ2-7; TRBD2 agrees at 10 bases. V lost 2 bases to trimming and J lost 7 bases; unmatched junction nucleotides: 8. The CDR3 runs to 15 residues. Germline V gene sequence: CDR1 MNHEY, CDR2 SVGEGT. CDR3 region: CASSYLLAGFGEQYF. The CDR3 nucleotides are TGTGCCAGCAGTTACCTACTAGCGGGGTTTGGGGAGCAGTACTTC.

The CDR3 protein is CASSPGTSGSTGNEQFF. The CDR3 coding sequence is TGTGCCAGCTCACCGGGGACTAGCGGAAGTACGGGCAATGAGCAGTTCTTC. The J gene is TRBJ2-1, the V gene TRBV18; 11 bases agree with TRBD2. The V gene end was trimmed by 3 bases and the J gene end by 6 bases; junction bases not matched to a gene: 10. The CDR3 is 17 residues long. Germline lookup yields CDR1 KGHSH and CDR2 LQKENI.

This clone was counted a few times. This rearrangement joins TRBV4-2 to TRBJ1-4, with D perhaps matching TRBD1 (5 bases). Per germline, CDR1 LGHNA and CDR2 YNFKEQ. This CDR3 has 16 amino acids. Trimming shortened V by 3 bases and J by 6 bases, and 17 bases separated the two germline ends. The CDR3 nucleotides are TGTGCCAGCAGCCAGGCGGGGCCAGCACGACATGAAAAACTGTTTTTT. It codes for CASSQAGPARHEKLFF.

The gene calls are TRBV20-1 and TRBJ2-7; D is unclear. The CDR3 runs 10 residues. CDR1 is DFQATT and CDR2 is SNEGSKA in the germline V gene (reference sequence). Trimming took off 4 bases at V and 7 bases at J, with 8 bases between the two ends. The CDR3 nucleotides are TGCAGTGCTATTCTACGAGAGCAGTACTTC. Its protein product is CSAILREQYF.

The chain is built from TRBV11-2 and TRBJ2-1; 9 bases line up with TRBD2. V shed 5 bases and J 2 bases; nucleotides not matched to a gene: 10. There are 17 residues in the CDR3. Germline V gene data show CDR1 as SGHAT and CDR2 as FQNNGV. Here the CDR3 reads CASSPGRASGTYNEQFF. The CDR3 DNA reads TGTGCCAGCAGCCCCGGTCGGGCTAGCGGGACCTACAATGAGCAGTTCTTC.

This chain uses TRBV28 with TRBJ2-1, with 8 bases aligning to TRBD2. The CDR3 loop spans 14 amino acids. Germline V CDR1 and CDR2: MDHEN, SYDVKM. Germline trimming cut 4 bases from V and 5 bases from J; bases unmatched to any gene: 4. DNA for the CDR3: TGTGCCAGCAGTTCAGCGGGAGAGCACAATGAGCAGTTCTTC. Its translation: CASSSAGEHNEQFF.

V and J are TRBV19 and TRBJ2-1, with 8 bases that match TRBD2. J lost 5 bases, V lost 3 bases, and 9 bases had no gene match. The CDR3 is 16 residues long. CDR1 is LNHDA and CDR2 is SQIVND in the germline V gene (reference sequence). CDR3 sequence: CASSILGGRPNNEQFF. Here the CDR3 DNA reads TGTGCCAGTAGTATCCTTGGCGGGAGGCCCAACAATGAGCAGTTCTTC.

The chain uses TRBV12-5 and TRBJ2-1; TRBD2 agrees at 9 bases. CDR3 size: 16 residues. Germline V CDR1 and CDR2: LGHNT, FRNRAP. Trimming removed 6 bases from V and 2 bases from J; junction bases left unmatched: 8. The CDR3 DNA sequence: TGTGCTAGTGGCAGGACTAGCGATCTCCCCTACAATGAGCAGTTCTTC. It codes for CASGRTSDLPYNEQFF.

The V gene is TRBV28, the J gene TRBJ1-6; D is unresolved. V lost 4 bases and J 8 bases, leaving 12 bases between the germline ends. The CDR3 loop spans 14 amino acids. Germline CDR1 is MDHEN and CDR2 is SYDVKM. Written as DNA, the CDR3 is TGTGCCAGCAGTTCTCGCTTCGGGGATTCACCCCTCCACTTT. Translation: CASSSRFGDSPLHF.

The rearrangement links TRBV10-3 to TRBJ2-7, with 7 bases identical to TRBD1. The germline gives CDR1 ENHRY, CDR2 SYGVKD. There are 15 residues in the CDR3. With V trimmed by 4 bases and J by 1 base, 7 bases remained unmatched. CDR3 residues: CAISGGTANSYEQYF. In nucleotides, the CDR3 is TGTGCCATCAGTGGGGGGACAGCAAATTCCTACGAGCAGTACTTC.

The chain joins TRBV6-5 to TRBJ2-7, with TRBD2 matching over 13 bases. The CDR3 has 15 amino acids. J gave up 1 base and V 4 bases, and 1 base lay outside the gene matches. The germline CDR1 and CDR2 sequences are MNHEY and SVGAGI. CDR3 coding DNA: TGTGCCAGCAGTTTACTAGCGGGAGGGTCCTACGAGCAGTACTTC. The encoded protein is CASSLLAGGSYEQYF.

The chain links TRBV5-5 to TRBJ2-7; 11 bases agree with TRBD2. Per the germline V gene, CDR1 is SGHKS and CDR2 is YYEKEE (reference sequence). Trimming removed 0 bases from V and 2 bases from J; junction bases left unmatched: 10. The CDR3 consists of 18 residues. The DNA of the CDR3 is TGTGCCAGCAGCTTGGGGTTAGCGGGAGGGATCTCCCCCTACGAGCAGTACTTC. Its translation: CASSLGLAGGISPYEQYF.